This TCR beta chain came from a study of memory CD4+ T cells and cytomegalovirus serostatus. Turning to the study itself: Healthy Belgian adult donors included about 10 CMV-positive and 24 CMV-negative people. Study-wide findings and caveats: Each of approximately 73 CMV-associated TCRbeta sequences occurred in one to five individuals.

The CDR3 has 16 amino acids. Germline CDR1 and CDR2: LGHNA and YNFKEQ. With 3 bases clipped from V and 5 bases from J, the junction kept 7 bases outside the gene matches. To note about this clone: The antigen remains undetermined.

The table came from immunoSEQ multiplex PCR; TCRdb's copy has only in-frame clones and leaves some out. The data hold around 40,000 clones, with around 84% observed a single time. The sort gate was single viable CD3+CD4+CD8-CD45RO+ cells for memory CD4+ T cells. Serum IgG to CMV pp150, pp28, p38 and p52 defined serostatus. Total CD4+ T cells were enriched by CD4 positive selection. The receptor was isolated from an adult in good health and CMV-seronegative. The chain combines TRBV4-2 with TRBJ2-1, with 10 bases matching TRBD2. Sequenced material: memory CD4+ T cells from blood. DNA for the CDR3: TGTGCCAGCAGCCAGAACAGCGGGGGGGAACACAATGAGCAGTTCTTC. Its protein is CASSQNSGGEHNEQFF.